This T cell receptor (beta chain) derives from a study of T cell repertoires in cytomegalovirus infection (dated by TCRdb to the late 2010s). In the study overall: Alongside well-studied HLA-B-restricted epitopes, the peptide stimulations were aimed at recently identified HLA-C-restricted CMV epitopes, whose presentation resists viral immunomodulation. Donor HLA type was relevant to the analysis, as public TCR beta signatures indicated carriage of CMV infection together with the matching HLA type. Overall results and qualifications from the work: In both this cohort and an independent cohort of 352 donors, the cumulative frequency of public TCR beta family members distinguished carriers of CMV infection plus the relevant HLA type. The ex vivo response was dominated by HLA-C-restricted CMV-specific TCR beta clonotypes, which also provided the single most frequent clonotype in two of eight donors.

This clonotype has a handful of counts. Its antigen is currently not known. No qualities accompany the bases; no much larger clone lies one base away. The junction shows trimming of 5 bases on V and 10 bases on J, and the gene matches do not reach 9 bases of it. From cysteine to phenylalanine, the CDR3 is 15 amino acids long. Of all the DNA, just the CDR3 is kept, 45 bases in frame from base 1. The germline V gene supplies CDR1 SGHTA and CDR2 FQGNSA. The instrument was an Illumina HiSeq 1500. In TCRdb, the public reads were trimmed at Q25 with fastp and aligned with MiXCR, with productive beta chains retained. Duplicate CDR3 protein sequences are folded into a single record with the most common DNA and genes. A total of some 590,000 distinct CDR3 sequences appear in this sample, under 45% of them only once. The ten largest clones capture 48% of the sample. The treatment or condition label, as the study defines it: in vitro stimulation with specific CMV peptide epitopes to enrich CMV-specific T cells.

The sequence links TRBV7-2 to TRBJ2-1; 12 bases in the middle match TRBD2. The input for sequencing was cultured PBMCs, taken from culture after CMV antigen stimulation. This TCR came from a human donor in good health (CMV status not recorded). Some clones in this sample may be carry-over from other donors' samples. The CDR3 protein is CASSPRLAGEVEQFF. The bases read TGTGCCAGCAGCCCCCGACTAGCGGGAGAGGTGGAGCAGTTCTTC.